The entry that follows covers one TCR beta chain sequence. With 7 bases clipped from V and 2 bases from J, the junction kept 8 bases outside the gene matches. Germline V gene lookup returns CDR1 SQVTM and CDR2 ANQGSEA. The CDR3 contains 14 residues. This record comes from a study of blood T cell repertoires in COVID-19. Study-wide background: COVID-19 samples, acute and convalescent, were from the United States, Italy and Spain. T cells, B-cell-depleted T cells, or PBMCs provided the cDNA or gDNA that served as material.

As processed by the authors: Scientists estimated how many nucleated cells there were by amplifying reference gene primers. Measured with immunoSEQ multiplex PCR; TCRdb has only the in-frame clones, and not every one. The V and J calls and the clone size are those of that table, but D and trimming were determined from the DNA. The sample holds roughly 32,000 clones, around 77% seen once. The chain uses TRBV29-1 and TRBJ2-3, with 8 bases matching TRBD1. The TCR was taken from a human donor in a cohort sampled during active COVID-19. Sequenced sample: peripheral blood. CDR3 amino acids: CSADDRGYTDTQYF. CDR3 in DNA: TGCAGCGCCGACGACAGGGGCTACACAGATACGCAGTATTTT.